The 26 T cell receptor beta chains below come from one sample, sequenced in a study of blood T cell repertoires in COVID-19. Assay: immunoSEQ multiplex PCR; the TCRdb copy retains only in-frame clones and omits some. The sample has about 100,000 clones, roughly 92% seen once; the top ten hold around 2.1%. The sequencing input was peripheral blood. Every receptor here comes from a man aged 50 to 59 with active COVID-19.

The V call is TRBV7-8, the J call TRBJ2-1; D not resolved. Germline V lookup: CDR1 SGHVS, CDR2 FQNEAQ. The CDR3 is 15 residues long. Trimming removed 5 bases from V and 0 bases from J, with 11 bases in between. The CDR3: CASSPPRSSYNEQFF. CDR3 nucleotides: TGTGCCAGCAGCCCCCCGAGGAGCTCCTACAATGAGCAGTTCTTC.

This chain connects TRBV29-1 to TRBJ1-1; D may be TRBD1 (5 bases). Per germline, CDR1 SQVTM and CDR2 ANQGSEA. The V end was cut by 2 bases, the J end by 0 bases, with 13 bases between. The length of the CDR3 is 15 residues. CDR3 sequence (DNA): TGCAGCGTTGAACTGGCCAGGGCTATGAACACTGAAGCTTTCTTT. This translates into CSVELARAMNTEAFF.

V is TRBV7-9 and J is TRBJ2-3, with D perhaps TRBD2 (5 bases). CDR1 is SEHNR, CDR2 FQNEAQ, per germline (reference sequence). CDR3 size: 15 residues. V was cut by 2 bases and J by 3 bases, with 12 bases left in between. Here the CDR3 reads CASSLRTLETDTQYF. The CDR3 DNA reads as TGTGCCAGCAGCTTAAGGACTCTAGAGACAGATACGCAGTATTTT. The complete variable domain, with remaining parts taken from reference TRBV7-9 and TRBJ2-3, reads DTGVSQNPRHKITKRGQNVTFRCDPISEHNRLYWYRQTLGQGPEFLTYFQNEAQLEKSRLLSDRFSAERPKGSFSTLEIQRTEQGDSAMYLCASSLRTLETDTQYFGPGTRLTVL.

The rearrangement joins TRBV2 to TRBJ2-1, with TRBD2 matching 9 bases. Germline CDR1 and CDR2: SNHLY and FYNNEI. The length of the CDR3 is 17 residues. V was clipped by 0 bases and J by 3 bases; unmatched bases: 6. The CDR3 DNA reads TGTGCCAGCAGTGAAGCGTATCGCGGGAGGGACTACAATGAGCAGTTCTTC. Residues: CASSEAYRGRDYNEQFF.

This clone was seen just once. V usage is TRBV3-1 (or the pseudogene TRBV3-2) and J usage is TRBJ1-4; possible D gene TRBD1, 5 bases. Trimming removed 2 bases from V and 8 bases from J, with 12 bases in between. The CDR3 is 14 amino acids. The germline gives CDR1 LGHDT, CDR2 YNNKEL (reference sequence). The CDR3 region is CASSQNRLPEKLFF. The CDR3 DNA reads as TGTGCCAGCAGCCAAAACAGGTTGCCCGAAAAACTGTTTTTT.

The chain employs TRBV4-1 and TRBJ1-5; D gene uncertain. CDR3 length equals 16 residues. V lost 4 bases and J 2 bases, leaving 15 bases between the germline ends. Germline CDR1 reads MGHRA; CDR2 reads YSYEKL. Here the CDR3 reads CASSLEVGNGNQPQHF. In DNA, the CDR3 is TGCGCCAGCAGCCTGGAGGTAGGGAACGGCAATCAGCCCCAGCATTTT.

V usage is TRBV23-1 and J usage is TRBJ2-2; 9 nucleotides match TRBD1. TRBV23-1 has ORF status, its function being uncertain. The CDR3 totals 16 residues. V was clipped by 0 bases and J by 7 bases; unmatched bases: 6. This CDR3 reads CASSQSSTGGIGELFF. CDR3 coding DNA: TGCGCCAGCAGTCAATCCTCAACAGGGGGCATCGGGGAGCTGTTTTTT.

The rearrangement uses TRBV20-1 and TRBJ2-5; 8 bases are shared with TRBD2. V was pared by 3 bases and J by 2 bases, with 5 bases of the junction left unmatched. Germline V lookup: CDR1 DFQATT, CDR2 SNEGSKA (reference sequence). The CDR3 is 14 amino acids. The CDR3 reads CSASYRLAQETQYF. CDR3 nucleotide sequence: TGCAGTGCTAGTTACCGACTAGCGCAAGAGACCCAGTACTTC.

The chain employs TRBV19 and TRBJ1-2, with a weak D call TRBD1 (5 bases). CDR3 length equals 18 residues. From germline, CDR1 is LNHDA and CDR2 SQIVND (reference sequence). Deletions cut 6 bases from V and 5 bases from J, with 28 bases between. CDR3 region: CASSTGSSGERIWYGYTF. The CDR3 coding sequence is TGTGCCAGTAGCACGGGGTCGTCGGGGGAGCGGATATGGTATGGCTACACCTTC.

V gene TRBV19 combines with J gene TRBJ2-2; TRBD2 matches 10 bases. The CDR3 sequence is 14 residues long. V lost 5 bases and J lost 6; bases outside the gene matches: 3. Germline CDR1 is LNHDA and CDR2 is SQIVND (reference sequence). The CDR3 region has the DNA TGTGCCAGTAGTCTAGCGGGAGTATCCGGGGAGCTGTTTTTT. Its protein product is CASSLAGVSGELFF.

This rearrangement joins TRBV9 to TRBJ1-2; D remains unclear. Germline loops: CDR1 SGDLS, CDR2 YYNGEE. V lost 0 bases, J lost 1 base, and 7 bases lay in between. The CDR3 runs to 14 residues. CDR3: CASSVAPVNYGYTF. The CDR3 nucleotides read TGTGCCAGCAGCGTAGCTCCAGTTAACTATGGCTACACCTTC.

The chain carries TRBV3-1 (or the pseudogene TRBV3-2) and TRBJ2-7; D possibly corresponds to TRBD1 (8 bases). Germline V lookup: CDR1 LGHDT, CDR2 YNNKEL (reference sequence). The CDR3 runs to 15 residues. V lost 6 bases to trimming and J lost 4 bases, with 19 bases between them. This chain's CDR3 is CASSRTGGGIYEQYF. As DNA, the CDR3 is TGTGCCAGCAGTCGCACAGGGGGGGGGATATACGAGCAGTACTTC.

The CDR3, as DNA: TGTGCCAGCACGATCTCAGGGGGGCACGGCTACACCTTC. Amino acids: CASTISGGHGYTF. The V and J genes are TRBV2 and TRBJ1-2, with TRBD1 identical over 7 bases. The germline V gene encodes CDR1 SNHLY and CDR2 FYNNEI. Trimming took 7 bases from V and 8 from J; bases not matched to a gene: 10. The CDR3 consists of 13 residues.

The chain has TRBV9 and TRBJ1-5; D gene uncertain. V was cut by 0 bases and J by 6 bases, with 13 bases left in between. Germline V gene data show CDR1 as SGDLS and CDR2 as YYNGEE. The CDR3 covers 15 residues. The CDR3 sequence: CASSVGGDLGQPQHF. In DNA, the CDR3 is TGTGCCAGCAGCGTAGGAGGCGACTTGGGTCAGCCCCAGCATTTT.

This clone was seen a single time. The chain recombines TRBV7-9 with TRBJ1-1, with D possibly matching TRBD1 (6 bases). This CDR3 has 12 residues. Germline V CDR1 and CDR2: SEHNR, FQNEAQ (reference sequence). The V end was cut by 11 bases, the J end by 9 bases, with 19 bases between. The CDR3 loop is CAGGAGGGKAFF. DNA of the CDR3: TGTGCCGGCGGTGCGGGAGGGGGAAAAGCTTTCTTT.

The chain is built from TRBV6-5 and TRBJ2-7, with 9 positions matching TRBD1. The germline gives CDR1 MNHEY, CDR2 SVGAGI. The CDR3 covers 14 residues. Unmatched junction bases numbered 3, after V lost 5 bases and J lost 1 base. The CDR3 sequence: CASSPGTGSYEQYV. Here the CDR3 DNA reads TGTGCCAGCAGTCCCGGGACAGGGTCCTACGAGCAGTACGTC.

The CDR3 nucleotides read TGTGCCAGCAGCGAAAGCGGGGGTGAGCAGTACTTC. Amino acids: CASSESGGEQYF. The chain carries TRBV9 and TRBJ2-7; 8 nucleotides match TRBD2. Unmatched junction bases numbered 3, after V lost 3 bases and J lost 7 bases. Germline values: CDR1 SGDLS, CDR2 YYNGEE. CDR3 length equals 12 residues.

The J gene is TRBJ1-1, the V gene TRBV5-1, with D unresolved. CDR3 length equals 14 residues. The V end was cut by 4 bases, the J end by 4 bases, with 14 bases between. Germline CDR1 is SGHRS and CDR2 is YFSETQ. CDR3: CASSTWTAGTEAFF. For the CDR3, the DNA is TGCGCCAGCAGCACCTGGACGGCGGGCACTGAAGCTTTCTTT.

CDR3 amino acids: CASSLEAGGLTDTQYF. The DNA of the CDR3 is TGTGCCAGTAGTCTTGAAGCGGGGGGGCTCACAGATACGCAGTATTTT. V gene TRBV19 combines with J gene TRBJ2-3; 10 positions agree with TRBD2. V lost 5 bases and J lost 2; bases outside the gene matches: 7. This CDR3 is built from 16 residues. The germline V gene encodes CDR1 LNHDA and CDR2 SQIVND (reference sequence).

This sequence joins TRBV5-1 and TRBJ2-4; perhaps TRBD1 as D (5 bases). V shed 4 bases and J shed 0 bases, with 11 bases lying between them. Germline CDR1 is SGHRS and CDR2 is YFSETQ. CDR3 size: 15 residues. The CDR3 coding sequence is TGCGCCAGCAGCGAACAGGATTTAGCCAAAAACATTCAGTACTTC. Residues: CASSEQDLAKNIQYF.

V usage is TRBV6-5 and J usage is TRBJ2-1, with 11 nucleotides matching TRBD1. The V gene end was trimmed by 9 bases and the J gene end by 5 bases; junction bases not matched to a gene: 6. The CDR3 extends over 14 amino acids. Germline V gene lookup returns CDR1 MNHEY and CDR2 SVGAGI. CDR3 in DNA: TGTGCCAGTAGACGGGACAGGGGGGACAATGAGCAGTTCTTC. Its translation is CASRRDRGDNEQFF.

The V and J genes are TRBV7-9 and TRBJ1-6; D is unclear. Germline V gene sequence: CDR1 SEHNR, CDR2 FQNEAQ (reference sequence). The CDR3 runs to 13 residues. V was pared by 1 base and J by 13 bases, with 11 bases between. CDR3 coding DNA: TGTGCCAGCAGCTTAGTAACAGCTCATCCCCTCCACTTT. Amino acids: CASSLVTAHPLHF.

The chain links TRBV3-1 (or the pseudogene TRBV3-2) to TRBJ1-1, with 7 bases that match TRBD1. Germline trimming cut 4 bases from V and 1 base from J; bases unmatched to any gene: 3. The CDR3 consists of 14 residues. The germline CDR1 and CDR2 sequences are LGHDT and YNNKEL (reference sequence). The CDR3: CASSLQGRNTEAFF. The CDR3 nucleotides read TGTGCCAGCAGCCTACAGGGGCGGAACACTGAAGCTTTCTTT.

The chain employs TRBV5-1 and TRBJ1-3, with 8 positions matching TRBD1. V lost 4 bases to trimming and J lost 6 bases; unmatched junction nucleotides: 6. The CDR3 is made up of 14 amino acids. Looked up from germline, CDR1 is SGHRS and CDR2 is YFSETQ. CDR3 residues: CASSSDRGENTIYF. CDR3 sequence (DNA): TGCGCCAGCAGCAGCGACAGGGGTGAAAACACCATATATTTT.

This clone was seen only a few times. CDR3 amino acids: CASSPFPVGELFF. The CDR3, as DNA: TGTGCCAGCTCACCATTTCCCGTCGGGGAGCTGTTTTTT. The chain recombines TRBV18 with TRBJ2-2; D is ambiguous. The CDR3 is 13 residues long. Germline lookup yields CDR1 KGHSH and CDR2 LQKENI. V lost 2 bases and J 7 bases, leaving 8 bases between the germline ends.

This clone was picked up a small number of times. The V gene is TRBV11-1, the J gene TRBJ2-7; maybe TRBD2 (5 bases). V lost 3 bases, J lost 5 bases, and 8 bases lay in between. This CDR3 is 12 amino acids long. CDR1 and CDR2 (germline): SGHAT, FQDESV (reference sequence). The CDR3 spells CASSLVGDEQYF. DNA of the CDR3: TGTGCCAGCAGCTTGGTCGGGGACGAGCAGTACTTC.